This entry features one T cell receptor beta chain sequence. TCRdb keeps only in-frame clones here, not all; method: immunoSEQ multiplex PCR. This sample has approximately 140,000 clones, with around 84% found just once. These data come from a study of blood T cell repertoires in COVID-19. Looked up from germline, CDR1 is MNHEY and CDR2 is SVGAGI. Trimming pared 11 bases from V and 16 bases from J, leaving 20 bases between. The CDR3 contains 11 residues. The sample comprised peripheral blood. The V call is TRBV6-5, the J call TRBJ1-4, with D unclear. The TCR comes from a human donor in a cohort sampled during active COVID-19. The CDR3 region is CAGPGAPAGFF. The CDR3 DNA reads TGTGCCGGACCGGGAGCCCCAGCAGGGTTTTTT.